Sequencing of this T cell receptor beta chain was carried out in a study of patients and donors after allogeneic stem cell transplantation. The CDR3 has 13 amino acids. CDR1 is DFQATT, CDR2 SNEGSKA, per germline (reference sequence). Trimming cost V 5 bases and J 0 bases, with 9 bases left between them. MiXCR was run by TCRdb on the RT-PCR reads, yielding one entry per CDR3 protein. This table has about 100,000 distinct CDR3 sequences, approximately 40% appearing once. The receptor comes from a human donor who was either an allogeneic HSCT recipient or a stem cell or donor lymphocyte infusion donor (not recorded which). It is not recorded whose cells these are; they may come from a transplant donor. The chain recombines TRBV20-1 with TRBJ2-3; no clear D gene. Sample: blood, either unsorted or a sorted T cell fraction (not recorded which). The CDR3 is CSAGEPSTDTQYF. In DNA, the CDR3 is TGCAGTGCTGGGGAACCCAGCACAGATACGCAGTATTTT.